This T cell receptor beta chain was recovered during a study of long-term antiretroviral therapy in people with HIV. Study-wide context: First collections came about a decade before the 2015 immediate-ART recommendation.

The CDR3 has 13 amino acids. V was pared by 4 bases and J by 1 base, with 8 bases between. The germline V gene encodes CDR1 MNHEY and CDR2 SVGAGI. Every specimen provided about 0.9-11 million cryopreserved PBMC before DNA extraction took place. Study-wide results and limits: Sampling of blood ran from about 2003 to 2017, and older ART regimens were possibly in use.

In the case of this clone: The antigen is unknown.

This was the immunoSEQ v3.0 assay at survey level. Assay: immunoSEQ multiplex PCR; the TCRdb copy retains only in-frame clones and omits some. The repertoire holds 20,000 to 25,000 clones, with around four fifths as singletons. This sequence originates from a woman aged 40 to 49 with HIV. The sequencing used unsorted PBMCs, collected 1.2 years after starting antiretroviral therapy. This chain links TRBV6-5 with TRBJ2-7; possible D gene TRBD1, 5 bases. In nucleotides, the CDR3 is TGTGCCAGCAGTTGGCCAGGGTCCTACGAGCAGTACTTC. Amino acids: CASSWPGSYEQYF.